The 17 T cell receptor beta chains reported below all come from one sample, sequenced in a study of human T cells and chemical hapten exposure. MiXCR was run by TCRdb on the RACE reads, yielding one entry per CDR3 protein. The repertoire includes fewer than 200,000 distinct CDR3 sequences, 25% to 35% of them detected once, and around 2.3% sits in the top ten. Time point: patch test 3, about 24 weeks after DPC sensitization. Treatment reported: therapeutic diphenylcyclopropenone sensitization with weekly scalp DPC. Material: whole blood, obtained in connection with sensitization to the hapten diphenylcyclopropenone (DPC). These receptor sequences come from a woman aged 18-30 years with alopecia areata. Some clones in this sample may be carry-over from other donors' samples.

In its sample, this clonotype was seen a few times. The chain has TRBV6-1 and TRBJ2-7; weak D call: TRBD2 (5 bases). The CDR3 sequence is 15 residues long. The V and J ends lost 6 bases and 0 bases respectively, with 15 bases between them. Germline V lookup: CDR1 MNHNS, CDR2 SASEGT. In DNA, the CDR3 is TGTGCCAGCAGCGCAGGACTGGGGAGCTCCTACGAGCAGTACTTC. Its translation is CASSAGLGSSYEQYF.

This chain connects TRBV24-1 to TRBJ2-7, with 7 nucleotides matching TRBD1. There are 13 residues in the CDR3. CDR1 is KGHDR and CDR2 is SFDVKD in the germline V gene. The J segment lost 4 bases and the V segment lost 4 bases, leaving 3 bases of the junction unmatched. The CDR3 DNA follows: TGTGCCACCAGTGACTCGGACAGGTACGAGCAGTACTTC. Its translation is CATSDSDRYEQYF.

There are a few counts of this clonotype. The J gene is TRBJ2-3, the V gene TRBV7-8; 8 nucleotides match TRBD2. Germline CDR1 and CDR2: SGHVS and FQNEAQ. The junction had 15 bases not matched to a gene; V was cut back by 10 bases and J by 6 bases. This CDR3 contains 15 residues. The CDR3 DNA reads TGTGCCACCCGCCGGGGGGGGCTATCGCAGGATACGCAGTATTTT. Its protein is CATRRGGLSQDTQYF.

V usage is TRBV20-1 and J usage is TRBJ2-7; TRBD2 matches 10 bases. Germline CDR1 and CDR2: DFQATT and SNEGSKA (reference sequence). V dropped 6 bases and J dropped 1; count of bases not matched to a gene: 3. The CDR3 consists of 13 residues. The CDR3 bases are TGCAGTGCGAGGACTAGCGGTTCCTACGAGCAGTACTTC. Its protein is CSARTSGSYEQYF.

The table lists this clonotype with a count of one. The chain links TRBV7-2 to TRBJ2-3; no reliable D call. Germline assignment: CDR1 SGHTA and CDR2 FQGNSA. Trimming stripped 3 bases from V and 5 bases from J, with 6 bases between. This CDR3 has 12 amino acids. The CDR3 DNA is TGTGCCAGCAGCTTTTACGTAGATACGCAGTATTTT. This codes for CASSFYVDTQYF. The variable domain in full, completed from reference TRBV7-2 and TRBJ2-3, reads GAGVSQSPSNKVTEKGKDVELRCDPISGHTALYWYRQSLGQGLEFLIYFQGNSAPDKSGLPSDRFSAERTGGSVSTLTIQRTQQEDSAVYLCASSFYVDTQYFGPGTRLTVL.

This clonotype was picked up many times. The chain recombines TRBV5-1 with TRBJ1-1, with D possibly matching TRBD1 (6 bases). This CDR3 is 15 amino acids long. From germline, CDR1 is SGHRS and CDR2 YFSETQ. V gave up 2 bases and J gave up 1 base, with 12 bases separating them. The CDR3 region is CASSFRGRTNTEAFF. The CDR3 region has the DNA TGCGCCAGCAGCTTTCGGGGGCGTACGAACACTGAAGCTTTCTTT.

Only a few counts were recorded for this clonotype. The chain combines TRBV29-1 with TRBJ1-1; D ambiguous. This CDR3 is 10 amino acids long. V was clipped by 6 bases and J by 6 bases, with 8 bases between them. In germline, CDR1 is SQVTM, CDR2 ANQGSEA. CDR3 in amino acids: CSVKTPEAFF. The CDR3, as DNA: TGCAGCGTAAAGACTCCTGAAGCTTTCTTT.

This clonotype was counted ten times or more. V gene TRBV9 combines with J gene TRBJ2-3; TRBD1 aligns across 9 bases. Trimming cost V 2 bases and J 0 bases; bases outside gene matches: 4. Germline V lookup: CDR1 SGDLS, CDR2 YYNGEE. The CDR3 runs to 16 residues. The DNA for the CDR3 is TGTGCCAGCAGCGTCTGGACAGGGGTTAGCACAGATACGCAGTATTTT. Translated, it gives CASSVWTGVSTDTQYF.

This sequence joins TRBV11-2 and TRBJ2-7, with D hard to call. The ends were cut back, 2 bases at V and 2 bases at J, with 7 bases in the middle. Germline V gives CDR1 SGHAT, CDR2 FQNNGV. This CDR3 region has 13 residues. CDR3 nucleotides: TGTGCCAGCAGCTTACCCACTACCTACGAGCAGTACTTC. Its translation: CASSLPTTYEQYF.

This clonotype was detected only a few times. The chain combines TRBV12-3 or TRBV12-4 with TRBJ2-2, with D uncertain. This CDR3 is built from 13 residues. Trimming stripped 4 bases from V and 5 bases from J, with 8 bases between. CDR3 DNA sequence: TGTGCCAGCAGTTCCTTAGGAACCGGGGAGCTGTTTTTT. Translation gives CASSSLGTGELFF.

Relative to its sample, this clonotype is medium-sized (0.01 to 0.1%). V usage is TRBV20-1 and J usage is TRBJ2-1; no firm D call. Deletions cut 3 bases from V and 7 bases from J, with 13 bases between. CDR3 length: 13 amino acids. Germline CDR1 and CDR2: DFQATT and SNEGSKA (reference sequence). The CDR3 sequence: CSARELLRNEQFF. CDR3 DNA: TGCAGTGCTAGGGAACTTCTACGGAATGAGCAGTTCTTC.

CDR3 sequence (DNA): TGTGCCAGCAGTTTATCAGTGACAGGGAGCAATCAGCCCCAGCATTTT. This translates into CASSLSVTGSNQPQHF. The V call is TRBV27, the J call TRBJ1-5; TRBD1 aligns across 7 bases. Germline lookup yields CDR1 MNHEY and CDR2 SMNVEV (reference sequence). V lost 0 bases to trimming and J lost 1 base; unmatched junction nucleotides: 3. The CDR3 is made up of 16 amino acids.

The genes are TRBV18 and TRBJ2-7; possibly TRBD1 for D (6 bases). Trimming removed 0 bases at V and 7 bases at J, with 16 bases between. Germline assignment: CDR1 KGHSH and CDR2 LQKENI. The CDR3 has 15 residues. For the CDR3, the DNA is TGTGCCAGCTCACCACCGGAACTGGGGGCGAATGAGCAGTACTTC. Amino acid sequence: CASSPPELGANEQYF.

The V gene is TRBV11-2, the J gene TRBJ2-1; TRBD1 agrees at 7 bases. CDR3 size: 14 residues. V lost 7 bases and J lost 3; bases outside the gene matches: 6. Germline assignment: CDR1 SGHAT and CDR2 FQNNGV. The CDR3 reads CASKRGRNYNEQFF. In DNA form, the CDR3 reads TGTGCCAGCAAAAGGGGGCGCAACTACAATGAGCAGTTCTTC.

V usage is TRBV4-1 and J usage is TRBJ1-4, with D perhaps TRBD1 (6 bases). Germline V lookup: CDR1 MGHRA, CDR2 YSYEKL. CDR3 length equals 16 residues. Trimming cost V 0 bases and J 6 bases, with 14 bases left between them. The CDR3 region has the DNA TGCGCCAGCAGCCAAGAGGGGGGCAGGGCCGATGAAAAACTGTTTTTT. It is translated as CASSQEGGRADEKLFF.

The chain links TRBV2 to TRBJ2-7; the D is unclear. CDR3 length: 13 amino acids. Trimming removed 7 bases from V and 3 bases from J, with 13 bases in between. CDR1 SNHLY and CDR2 FYNNEI come from the germline V gene. The CDR3 sequence is CASIEETGYEQYF. The CDR3, as DNA: TGTGCCAGCATAGAGGAAACCGGCTACGAGCAGTACTTC.

The CDR3 bases are TGTGCCAGCAGCGTTGGACAGGGAAATGCCGAAGCTTTCTTT. It encodes CASSVGQGNAEAFF. This chain connects TRBV2 to TRBJ1-1; 8 nucleotides align to TRBD1. This CDR3 is 14 amino acids long. CDR1 and CDR2 (germline): SNHLY, FYNNEI. V lost 6 bases, J lost 8 bases, and 11 bases stayed unmatched.